This T cell receptor (beta chain) was observed in a study of CD8 T cells in ankylosing spondylitis. This clonotype turned up a few times. What it binds is unknown. TCRdb independently ran MiXCR on the 5' RACE reads; one entry per CDR3 protein. The sample includes 200,000 to 250,000 distinct CDR3 sequences, over 9.5% of them seen just once. Study observations and caveats: Clones tied to disease were said to be significantly enriched in matched ankylosing spondylitis synovial fluid.

V was shortened by 6 bases and J by 1 base, with 12 bases between the two germline ends. The CDR3 runs to 14 residues. The sequenced sample was blood, either unsorted or a sorted T cell fraction (not recorded which). This clonotype was sampled from a male donor with ankylosing spondylitis or in good health (not recorded which). This chain connects TRBV12-3 or TRBV12-4 to TRBJ1-2; D is perhaps TRBD1 (6 bases). This chain's CDR3 is CASRQQGNNYGYTF. CDR3 DNA: TGTGCCAGCAGACAACAGGGAAATAACTATGGCTACACCTTC.